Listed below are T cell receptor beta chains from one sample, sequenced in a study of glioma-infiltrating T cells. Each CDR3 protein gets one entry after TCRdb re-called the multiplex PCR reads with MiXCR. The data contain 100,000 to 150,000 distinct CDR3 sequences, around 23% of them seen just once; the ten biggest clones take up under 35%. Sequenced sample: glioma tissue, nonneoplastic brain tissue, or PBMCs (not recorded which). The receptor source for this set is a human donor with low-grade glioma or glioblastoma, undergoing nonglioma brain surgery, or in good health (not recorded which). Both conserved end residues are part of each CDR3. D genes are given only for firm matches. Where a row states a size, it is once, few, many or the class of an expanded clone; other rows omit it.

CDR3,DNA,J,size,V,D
CASSIPQTDNTEAFF,TGTGCCAGTAGTATCCCTCAGACAGACAACACTGAAGCTTTCTTT,TRBJ1-1,NA,TRBV19,NA
CASSQSQNTEAFF,TGTGCCAGCAGCCAGAGCCAGAACACTGAAGCTTTCTTT,TRBJ1-1,few,TRBV14,NA
CASSLSRMNTEAFF,TGTGCCAGCAGTTTATCACGAATGAACACTGAAGCTTTCTTT,TRBJ1-1,NA,TRBV28,NA
CSAKGQGPSNQPQHF,TGCAGTGCTAAGGGACAGGGTCCTAGCAATCAGCCCCAGCATTTT,TRBJ1-5,few,TRBV20-1,TRBD1
CASSLDLERGARNEQFF,TGTGCCAGCAGCTTAGACCTTGAGCGGGGGGCCAGGAATGAGCAGTTCTTC,TRBJ2-1,few,TRBV7-3,TRBD2
CASSLPPPGNYGYTF,TGTGCCAGCAGTCTCCCCCCGCCGGGGAACTATGGCTACACCTTC,TRBJ1-2,few,TRBV28,NA
CASSLRTGPTDTQYF,TGTGCCAGCAGTCTACGGACAGGGCCCACAGATACGCAGTATTTT,TRBJ2-3,few,TRBV2,TRBD1
CASRPRQNSNQPQHF,TGTGCCAGCAGACCTCGACAGAATAGCAATCAGCCCCAGCATTTT,TRBJ1-5,many,TRBV27,NA
CASSSWETQYF,TGTGCCAGCAGCTCTTGGGAGACCCAGTACTTC,TRBJ2-5,few,TRBV6-1,NA
CASSQAHTPQYNEQFF,TGCGCCAGCAGCCAAGCTCACACACCACAATACAATGAGCAGTTCTTC,TRBJ2-1,many,TRBV4-1,NA
CSAPGQSQETQYF,TGCAGTGCCCCGGGACAGAGCCAAGAGACCCAGTACTTC,TRBJ2-5,few,TRBV20-1,TRBD1
CATSDGDTEAFF,TGTGCCACCAGTGACGGGGACACTGAAGCTTTCTTT,TRBJ1-1,NA,TRBV24-1,NA
CASEEGNYNEQFF,TGTGCCAGCGAAGAGGGAAACTACAATGAGCAGTTCTTC,TRBJ2-1,many,TRBV7-9,NA
CASTVQGRNSGNTIYF,TGTGCCAGCACCGTGCAGGGGCGAAACTCTGGAAACACCATATATTTT,TRBJ1-3,few,TRBV28,NA
CATSDSYSNQPQHF,TGTGCCACCTCGGACAGTTATAGCAATCAGCCCCAGCATTTT,TRBJ1-5,many,TRBV24-1,NA
CSARTGKAETQYF,TGCAGTGCTAGAACTGGGAAAGCAGAGACCCAGTACTTC,TRBJ2-5,many,TRBV20-1,NA
CGARDPGQGGYTEAFF,TGCGGTGCTAGAGATCCGGGACAGGGTGGCTACACTGAAGCTTTCTTT,TRBJ1-1,NA,TRBV20-1,TRBD1
CASSGMTTPGTDTQYF,TGCGCCAGCAGCGGGATGACTACCCCTGGCACAGATACGCAGTATTTT,TRBJ2-3,many,TRBV5-1,NA
CASSVDPRNTIYF,TGTGCCAGCAGTGTTGACCCTCGAAACACCATATATTTT,TRBJ1-3,few,TRBV7-9,NA
CASRQEVSPLHF,TGTGCCAGCAGACAGGAGGTTTCACCCCTCCACTTT,TRBJ1-6,few,TRBV6-1,NA
CASSPSGTSGGRLSEQFF,TGTGCCAGCAGCCCTAGCGGGACTAGCGGGGGCCGTTTGAGTGAGCAGTTCTTC,TRBJ2-1,once,TRBV7-3,TRBD2
CASSLVRGNGYTF,TGTGCCAGCAGTTTGGTTAGGGGTAATGGCTACACCTTC,TRBJ1-2,NA,TRBV12-3/TRBV12-4,NA
CASSTRDRGFMNTEAFF,TGTGCCAGCAGCACCCGTGACAGGGGATTTATGAACACTGAAGCTTTCTTT,TRBJ1-1,few,TRBV7-2,TRBD1
CAISLAGGTSTDTQYF,TGTGCCATCAGTCTTGCAGGGGGGACTAGCACAGATACGCAGTATTTT,TRBJ2-3,NA,TRBV10-3,NA
CASIPGQGPNEQFF,TGTGCCAGCATTCCGGGACAGGGACCCAATGAGCAGTTCTTC,TRBJ2-1,NA,TRBV28,TRBD1
CASSLDGRDTDTQYF,TGTGCCAGCAGCTTAGACGGGCGGGACACAGATACGCAGTATTTT,TRBJ2-3,NA,TRBV11-2,NA
CSARRTSGSTDTQYF,TGCAGTGCTAGACGGACTAGCGGCTCCACAGATACGCAGTATTTT,TRBJ2-3,few,TRBV20-1,TRBD2
CASSRGGGMNTEAFF,TGTGCCAGCAGCAGAGGGGGGGGCATGAACACTGAAGCTTTCTTT,TRBJ1-1,many,TRBV7-9,NA
CASSLTPDSYNEQFF,TGTGCCAGCAGTCTGACACCCGACTCCTACAATGAGCAGTTCTTC,TRBJ2-1,few,TRBV6-4,NA
CASSQEASTDTQYF,TGTGCCAGCAGCCAAGAAGCGAGCACAGATACGCAGTATTTT,TRBJ2-3,NA,TRBV3-1,NA
CASSLYRTNYGYTF,TGTGCCAGCAGTTTATACCGAACTAACTATGGCTACACCTTC,TRBJ1-2,NA,TRBV6-1,NA
CSALLPLAGDTDTQYF,TGCAGTGCGCTCCTGCCCCTAGCGGGGGACACAGATACGCAGTATTTT,TRBJ2-3,many,TRBV20-1,TRBD2
CATRQGMDTEAFF,TGTGCCACACGACAGGGCATGGACACTGAAGCTTTCTTT,TRBJ1-1,NA,TRBV10-3,TRBD1
CASSFSRGHEQFF,TGTGCTAGCAGCTTTAGCAGGGGGCATGAGCAGTTCTTC,TRBJ2-1,NA,TRBV7-6,TRBD1
CASSEGRQSTGGSTEAFF,TGTGCCAGCAGTGAAGGAAGGCAATCGACAGGGGGGAGCACTGAAGCTTTCTTT,TRBJ1-1,many,TRBV6-1,TRBD1
CASSPLSDFGNEQFF,TGTGCCAGCTCACCCCTAAGTGACTTCGGCAATGAGCAGTTCTTC,TRBJ2-1,few,TRBV18,NA
CASSPNYGTPNTGELFF,TGTGCCAGCTCACCTAACTACGGGACACCAAACACCGGGGAGCTGTTTTTT,TRBJ2-2,few,TRBV18,NA
CASSQTPLTGEQFF,TGTGCCAGCAGTCAAACCCCGCTGACTGGTGAGCAGTTCTTC,TRBJ2-1,many,TRBV28,NA
CASSLRTSGEKLFF,TGTGCCAGCAGTCTTCGGACTTCTGGAGAAAAACTGTTTTTT,TRBJ1-4,NA,TRBV14,NA
CSAPQGPMNTEAFF,TGCAGTGCTCCACAGGGACCCATGAACACTGAAGCTTTCTTT,TRBJ1-1,NA,TRBV20-1,NA
CASTPTEVYNEQFF,TGTGCCAGCACTCCGACGGAGGTCTACAATGAGCAGTTCTTC,TRBJ2-1,many,TRBV12-3/TRBV12-4,NA
CATSDALSETQYF,TGTGCCACCAGTGATGCCCTGTCGGAGACCCAGTACTTC,TRBJ2-5,few,TRBV24-1,NA
CASSQVSDTQYF,TGTGCCAGCAGCCAAGTATCGGATACGCAGTATTTT,TRBJ2-3,many,TRBV3-1,NA
CASSPIQANYGYTF,TGTGCCAGTAGCCCGATACAAGCTAACTATGGCTACACCTTC,TRBJ1-2,few,TRBV19,NA
CASSRAVDNEQFF,TGCGCCAGCAGCCGGGCTGTTGACAATGAGCAGTTCTTC,TRBJ2-1,few,TRBV5-1,NA
CASSSPDGTTRETQYF,TGTGCCAGCAGTTCCCCTGACGGGACCACCCGGGAGACCCAGTACTTC,TRBJ2-5,NA,TRBV12-3/TRBV12-4,NA
CASSEGRGEPEAFF,TGTGCCAGCAGTGAGGGGAGGGGGGAGCCCGAAGCTTTCTTT,TRBJ1-1,many,TRBV25-1,NA
CASSLEANQPQHF,TGTGCCAGCAGTTTGGAGGCTAATCAGCCCCAGCATTTT,TRBJ1-5,many,TRBV28,NA
CASSFTPGSSYNEQFF,TGTGCCAGCAGCTTTACGCCGGGGAGCTCCTACAATGAGCAGTTCTTC,TRBJ2-1,many,TRBV7-2,NA